The rows below give T cell receptor beta chains drawn from one sample of a study of blood T cell repertoires in COVID-19. Repertoires were generated with immunoSEQ multiplex PCR, while TCRdb's copy carries only in-frame clones and drops some. The sample holds about 190,000 clones, 88% seen once. The sample taken for sequencing was peripheral blood. Receptors originate from a human donor in a cohort sampled during active COVID-19. Both conserved end residues are part of each CDR3. Each record gives: D gene, clone size, J gene, V gene, CDR3 DNA, CDR3 protein. The D gene is left open where the match is weak. Not every row has a clone size; where given, it reads once, few, many or a size class.

d_call: TRBD2
clone_size: -
j_call: TRBJ2-1
v_call: TRBV11-2
cdr3_nt: TGTGCCAGCAGCTCCGGGCCGGGACTAGCGGGAGCGGGTGAGCAGTTCTTC
cdr3_aa: CASSSGPGLAGAGEQFF

d_call: -
clone_size: -
j_call: TRBJ1-1
v_call: TRBV18
cdr3_nt: TGTGCCAGCTCACCTCAGCGGGCTAGAAACACTGAAGCTTTCTTT
cdr3_aa: CASSPQRARNTEAFF

d_call: -
clone_size: -
j_call: TRBJ2-5
v_call: TRBV3-1/TRBV3-2
cdr3_nt: TGTGCCAGCAGCCAAGGGAGGAATAGCGTTGAGACCCAGTACTTC
cdr3_aa: CASSQGRNSVETQYF

d_call: -
clone_size: -
j_call: TRBJ1-1
v_call: TRBV9
cdr3_nt: TGTGCCAGCAGCACAGGAGGGTTGAACACTGAAGCTTTCTTT
cdr3_aa: CASSTGGLNTEAFF

d_call: -
clone_size: -
j_call: TRBJ1-2
v_call: TRBV15
cdr3_nt: TGTGCCACCAGCACCAAATGGAGCCTGGGCTACACCTTC
cdr3_aa: CATSTKWSLGYTF

d_call: -
clone_size: -
j_call: TRBJ2-2
v_call: TRBV6-6
cdr3_nt: TGTGCCAGCAGTTACCCGGGGTTAGGCACCGGGGAGCTGTTTTTT
cdr3_aa: CASSYPGLGTGELFF

d_call: -
clone_size: -
j_call: TRBJ2-7
v_call: TRBV7-2
cdr3_nt: TGTGCCAGCAGCTTAGACGGGGGTCGGGCCTCTACCTACGAGCAGTACTTC
cdr3_aa: CASSLDGGRASTYEQYF

d_call: -
clone_size: -
j_call: TRBJ2-1
v_call: TRBV18
cdr3_nt: TGTGCCAGCTCACCCATGGACACCTACTACAATGAGCAGTTCTTC
cdr3_aa: CASSPMDTYYNEQFF

d_call: TRBD1
clone_size: -
j_call: TRBJ2-1
v_call: TRBV7-2
cdr3_nt: TGTGCCAGCCGCGCCGGACAGGCCATATACAATGAGCAGTTCTTC
cdr3_aa: CASRAGQAIYNEQFF

d_call: -
clone_size: -
j_call: TRBJ1-2
v_call: TRBV20-1
cdr3_nt: TGCAGTGCTAGTGGTGCCTGGGAGGACTATGGCTACACCTTC
cdr3_aa: CSASGAWEDYGYTF

d_call: TRBD1
clone_size: -
j_call: TRBJ1-3
v_call: TRBV11-2
cdr3_nt: TGTGCCAGCAGCTTCAGCGCCGGGACAGGGGGTGGTGGAAACACCATATATTTT
cdr3_aa: CASSFSAGTGGGGNTIYF

d_call: TRBD1
clone_size: -
j_call: TRBJ2-7
v_call: TRBV5-1
cdr3_nt: TGCGCCAGCAGCCCGGACAGGCCCTACGAGCAGTACTTC
cdr3_aa: CASSPDRPYEQYF

d_call: -
clone_size: -
j_call: TRBJ2-6
v_call: TRBV15
cdr3_nt: TGTGCCACCAGCAGGAAGCAGGGTTACTCTGGGGCCAACGTCCTGACTTTC
cdr3_aa: CATSRKQGYSGANVLTF

d_call: TRBD2
clone_size: -
j_call: TRBJ2-7
v_call: TRBV10-2
cdr3_nt: TGCGCCAGCAGCCCTGGACTAGCGGGGGTTAGCGTCTCCTACGAGCAGTACTTC
cdr3_aa: CASSPGLAGVSVSYEQYF

d_call: TRBD1
clone_size: -
j_call: TRBJ2-3
v_call: TRBV9
cdr3_nt: TGTGCCAGCAGCGGATGGACAGGGGCGACAGATACGCAGTATTTT
cdr3_aa: CASSGWTGATDTQYF

d_call: -
clone_size: -
j_call: TRBJ2-7
v_call: TRBV30
cdr3_nt: TGTGCCTGGAGTGTAGGGCTCTCCGGGGACGAGCAGTACTTC
cdr3_aa: CAWSVGLSGDEQYF

d_call: -
clone_size: -
j_call: TRBJ1-1
v_call: TRBV5-1
cdr3_nt: TGCGCCAGCAGCTCTCCTGACTTGGTCGCTGAAGCTTTCTTT
cdr3_aa: CASSSPDLVAEAFF

d_call: TRBD1
clone_size: -
j_call: TRBJ1-2
v_call: TRBV7-9
cdr3_nt: TGTGCCAGCAGTGGACAGGGGTACCCCCTTAACTATGGCTACACCTTC
cdr3_aa: CASSGQGYPLNYGYTF

d_call: TRBD2
clone_size: -
j_call: TRBJ2-7
v_call: TRBV4-3
cdr3_nt: TGCGCCAGCAGCCAAGAAAGGGGAGGGACCTACGAGCAGTACTTC
cdr3_aa: CASSQERGGTYEQYF

d_call: -
clone_size: -
j_call: TRBJ2-7
v_call: TRBV27
cdr3_nt: TGTGCCAGCAGGGCCACTAGCTCCGAGCAGTACTTC
cdr3_aa: CASRATSSEQYF

d_call: TRBD2
clone_size: -
j_call: TRBJ2-1
v_call: TRBV3-1/TRBV3-2
cdr3_nt: TGTGCCAGCAGCCAAAAGGCGGCTAGCGGGAAGTACAATGAGCAGTTCTTC
cdr3_aa: CASSQKAASGKYNEQFF

d_call: -
clone_size: -
j_call: TRBJ2-5
v_call: TRBV7-6
cdr3_nt: TGTGCCAGCAGCTTAGTTCTAGGTCCCCAAGAGACCCAGTACTTC
cdr3_aa: CASSLVLGPQETQYF

d_call: TRBD2
clone_size: once
j_call: TRBJ2-3
v_call: TRBV7-9
cdr3_nt: TGTGCCAGCAGCTTAACGCGGGGGGGGAGCACAGATACGCAGTATTTT
cdr3_aa: CASSLTRGGSTDTQYF

d_call: TRBD1
clone_size: -
j_call: TRBJ1-5
v_call: TRBV19
cdr3_nt: TGTGCCAGTAGTACTTACATTACAGGGGGCCCTAATCAGCCCCAGCATTTT
cdr3_aa: CASSTYITGGPNQPQHF

d_call: -
clone_size: -
j_call: TRBJ2-3
v_call: TRBV3-1/TRBV3-2
cdr3_nt: TGTGCCAGCAGCCAAGACTACCCGGATACGCAGTATTTT
cdr3_aa: CASSQDYPDTQYF

d_call: TRBD2
clone_size: -
j_call: TRBJ2-5
v_call: TRBV7-9
cdr3_nt: TGTGCCAGCAGCTTCGGCCTAGCGGGAGTGGTATACCAAGAGACCCAGTACTTC
cdr3_aa: CASSFGLAGVVYQETQYF

d_call: TRBD1
clone_size: -
j_call: TRBJ2-6
v_call: TRBV4-3
cdr3_nt: TGCGCCAGCAGCCCCGACCCGACAGGGTCCGACGGGGCCAACGTCCTGACTTTC
cdr3_aa: CASSPDPTGSDGANVLTF

d_call: TRBD1
clone_size: -
j_call: TRBJ2-7
v_call: TRBV28
cdr3_nt: TGTGCCAGCAGTTTACCCTTGACAGGGGACGAGCAGTACTTC
cdr3_aa: CASSLPLTGDEQYF

d_call: TRBD1
clone_size: -
j_call: TRBJ1-2
v_call: TRBV6-5
cdr3_nt: TGTGCCAGCAGAACAGGGGGCGCCCGCTATGGCTACACCTTC
cdr3_aa: CASRTGGARYGYTF

d_call: -
clone_size: -
j_call: TRBJ1-5
v_call: TRBV28
cdr3_nt: TGTGCCAGCAGTTTGGGAGGTAGGGGATATTATAGCAATCAGCCCCAGCATTTT
cdr3_aa: CASSLGGRGYYSNQPQHF

d_call: -
clone_size: -
j_call: TRBJ1-2
v_call: TRBV20-1
cdr3_nt: TGCAGTGCCCCTGCTGGGCTTGGCTACACCTTC
cdr3_aa: CSAPAGLGYTF

d_call: TRBD1
clone_size: once
j_call: TRBJ1-6
v_call: TRBV4-1
cdr3_nt: TGCGCCAGCAGCCATAACGCGGTTGTAGGGACAGGGGATAATTCACCCCTCCACTTT
cdr3_aa: CASSHNAVVGTGDNSPLHF

d_call: -
clone_size: -
j_call: TRBJ2-7
v_call: TRBV5-4
cdr3_nt: TGTGCCAGCAGCTTACGTCGCTCCTTTTCTAACGACGAGCAGTACTTC
cdr3_aa: CASSLRRSFSNDEQYF

d_call: TRBD2
clone_size: -
j_call: TRBJ2-1
v_call: TRBV7-2
cdr3_nt: TGTGCCAGCAGCTCCGGGACTACGAATGAGCAGTTCTTC
cdr3_aa: CASSSGTTNEQFF

d_call: TRBD1
clone_size: -
j_call: TRBJ1-5
v_call: TRBV7-2
cdr3_nt: TGTGCCAGCAGCGCGCAGGGGGGTCAGCCCCAGCATTTT
cdr3_aa: CASSAQGGQPQHF

d_call: TRBD2
clone_size: -
j_call: TRBJ2-1
v_call: TRBV29-1
cdr3_nt: TGCAGCGTTAGTTCGCCGTTATTGGGACTAGCGGGGTACTGGTTCTTC
cdr3_aa: CSVSSPLLGLAGYWFF

d_call: -
clone_size: -
j_call: TRBJ2-2
v_call: TRBV6-5
cdr3_nt: TGTGCCAGCAAAAATAAGAACACCGGGGAGCTGTTTTTT
cdr3_aa: CASKNKNTGELFF